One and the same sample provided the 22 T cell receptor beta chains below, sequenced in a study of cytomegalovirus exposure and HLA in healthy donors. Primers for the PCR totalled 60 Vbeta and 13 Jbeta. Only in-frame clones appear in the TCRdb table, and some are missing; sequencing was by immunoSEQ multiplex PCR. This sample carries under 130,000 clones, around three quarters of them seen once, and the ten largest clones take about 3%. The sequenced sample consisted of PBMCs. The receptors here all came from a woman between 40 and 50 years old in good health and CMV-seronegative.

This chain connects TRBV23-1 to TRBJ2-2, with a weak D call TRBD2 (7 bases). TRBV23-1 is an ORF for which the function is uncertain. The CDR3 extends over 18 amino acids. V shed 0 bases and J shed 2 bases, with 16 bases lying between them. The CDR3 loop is CASSQSANGGGNTGELFF. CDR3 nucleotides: TGCGCCAGCAGTCAATCAGCGAATGGCGGGGGCAACACCGGGGAGCTGTTTTTT.

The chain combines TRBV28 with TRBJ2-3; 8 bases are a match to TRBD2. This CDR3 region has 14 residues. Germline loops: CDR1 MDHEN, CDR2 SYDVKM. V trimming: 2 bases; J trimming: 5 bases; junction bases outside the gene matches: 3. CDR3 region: CASSLPRGGDTQYF. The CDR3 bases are TGTGCCAGCAGTTTACCCCGGGGGGGAGATACGCAGTATTTT.

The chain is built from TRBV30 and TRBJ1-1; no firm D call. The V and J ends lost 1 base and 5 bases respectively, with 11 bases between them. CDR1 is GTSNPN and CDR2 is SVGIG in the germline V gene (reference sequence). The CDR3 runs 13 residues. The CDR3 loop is CAWSGGRMTEAFF. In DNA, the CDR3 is TGTGCCTGGAGTGGCGGTCGGATGACTGAAGCTTTCTTT.

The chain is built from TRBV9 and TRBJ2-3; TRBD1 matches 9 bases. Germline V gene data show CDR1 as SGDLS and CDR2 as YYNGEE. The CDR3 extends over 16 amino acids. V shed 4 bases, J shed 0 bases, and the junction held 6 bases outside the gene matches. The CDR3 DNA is TGTGCCAGCAGCCCCCCGGGACAGGGTAGCACAGATACGCAGTATTTT. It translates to CASSPPGQGSTDTQYF. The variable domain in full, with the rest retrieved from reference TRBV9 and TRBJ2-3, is DSGVTQTPKHLITATGQRVTLRCSPRSGDLSVYWYQQSLDQGLQFLIQYYNGEERAKGNILERFSAQQFPDLHSELNLSSLELGDSALYFCASSPPGQGSTDTQYFGPGTRLTVL.

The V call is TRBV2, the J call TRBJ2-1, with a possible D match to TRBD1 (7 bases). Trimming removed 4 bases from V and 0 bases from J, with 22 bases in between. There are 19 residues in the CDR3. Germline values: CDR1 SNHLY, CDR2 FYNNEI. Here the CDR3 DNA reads TGTGCCAGCAGTGGTCGAGGGAGCAGGGGGGTTGGCTCCTACAATGAGCAGTTCTTC. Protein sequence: CASSGRGSRGVGSYNEQFF.

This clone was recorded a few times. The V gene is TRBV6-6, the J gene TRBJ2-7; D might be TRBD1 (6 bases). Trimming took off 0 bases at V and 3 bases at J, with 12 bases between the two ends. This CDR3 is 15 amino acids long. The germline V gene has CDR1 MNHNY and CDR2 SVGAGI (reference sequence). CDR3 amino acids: CASSYSKNRVYEQYF. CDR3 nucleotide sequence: TGTGCCAGCAGTTACTCGAAGAACAGGGTCTACGAGCAGTACTTC.

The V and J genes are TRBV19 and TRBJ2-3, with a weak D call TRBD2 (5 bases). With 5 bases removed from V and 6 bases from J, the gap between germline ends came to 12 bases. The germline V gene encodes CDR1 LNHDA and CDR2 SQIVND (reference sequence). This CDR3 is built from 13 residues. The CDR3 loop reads CASSGTSSDTQYF. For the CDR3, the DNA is TGTGCCAGTAGTGGCACTAGTTCGGATACGCAGTATTTT.

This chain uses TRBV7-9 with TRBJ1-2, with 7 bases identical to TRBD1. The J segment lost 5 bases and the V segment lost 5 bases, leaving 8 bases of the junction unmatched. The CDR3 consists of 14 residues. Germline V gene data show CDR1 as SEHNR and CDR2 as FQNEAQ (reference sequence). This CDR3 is CASSLRDSGYGYTF. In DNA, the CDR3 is TGTGCCAGCAGCCTGAGGGACAGCGGTTATGGCTACACCTTC.

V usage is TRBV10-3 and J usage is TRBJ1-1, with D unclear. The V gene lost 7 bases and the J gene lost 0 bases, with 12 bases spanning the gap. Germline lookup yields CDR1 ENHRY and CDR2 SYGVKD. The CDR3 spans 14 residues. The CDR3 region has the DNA TGTGCCATCACCCCCGCGCGGATGAACACTGAAGCTTTCTTT. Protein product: CAITPARMNTEAFF.

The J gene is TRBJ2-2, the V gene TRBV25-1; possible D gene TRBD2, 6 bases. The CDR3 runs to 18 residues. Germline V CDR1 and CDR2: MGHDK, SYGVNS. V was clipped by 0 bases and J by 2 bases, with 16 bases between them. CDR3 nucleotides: TGTGCCAGCAGTGAATATGTTGCCGGGAGAGTCAACACCGGGGAGCTGTTTTTT. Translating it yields CASSEYVAGRVNTGELFF. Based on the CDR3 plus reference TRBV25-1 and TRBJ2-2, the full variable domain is EADIYQTPRYLVIGTGKKITLECSQTMGHDKMYWYQQDPGMELHLIHYSYGVNSTEKGDLSSESTVSRIRTEHFPLTLESARPSHTSQYLCASSEYVAGRVNTGELFFGEGSRLTVL.

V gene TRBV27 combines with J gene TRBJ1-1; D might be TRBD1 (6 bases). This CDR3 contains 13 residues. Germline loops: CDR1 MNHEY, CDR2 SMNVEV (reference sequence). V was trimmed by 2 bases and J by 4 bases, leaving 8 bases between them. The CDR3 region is CASSLMGATEAFF. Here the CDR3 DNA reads TGTGCCAGCAGTTTAATGGGGGCCACTGAAGCTTTCTTT.

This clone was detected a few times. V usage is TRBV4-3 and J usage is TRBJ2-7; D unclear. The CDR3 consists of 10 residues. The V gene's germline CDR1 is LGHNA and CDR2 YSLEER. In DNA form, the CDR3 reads TGCGCAGCCCCCGGTTACGAGCAGTACTTC. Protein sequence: CAAPGYEQYF.

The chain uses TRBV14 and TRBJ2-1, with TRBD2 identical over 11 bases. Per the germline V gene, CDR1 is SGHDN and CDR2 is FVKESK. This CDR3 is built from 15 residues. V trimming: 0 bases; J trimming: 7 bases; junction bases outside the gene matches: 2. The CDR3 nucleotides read TGTGCCAGCAGCCAAGAGACTAGCGGGATTAATGAGCAGTTCTTC. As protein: CASSQETSGINEQFF.

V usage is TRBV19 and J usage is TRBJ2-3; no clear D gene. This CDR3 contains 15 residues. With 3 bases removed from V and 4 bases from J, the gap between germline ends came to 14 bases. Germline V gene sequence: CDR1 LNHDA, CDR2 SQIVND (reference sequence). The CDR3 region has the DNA TGTGCCAGTAGTATGGCCCCAACCGTCGCAGATACGCAGTATTTT. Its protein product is CASSMAPTVADTQYF.

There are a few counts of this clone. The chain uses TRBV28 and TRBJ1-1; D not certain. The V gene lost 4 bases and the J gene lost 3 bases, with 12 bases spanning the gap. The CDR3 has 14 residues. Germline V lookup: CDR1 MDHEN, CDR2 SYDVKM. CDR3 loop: CASSSAARHTEAFF. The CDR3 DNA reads TGTGCCAGCAGTTCGGCGGCACGGCACACTGAAGCTTTCTTT.

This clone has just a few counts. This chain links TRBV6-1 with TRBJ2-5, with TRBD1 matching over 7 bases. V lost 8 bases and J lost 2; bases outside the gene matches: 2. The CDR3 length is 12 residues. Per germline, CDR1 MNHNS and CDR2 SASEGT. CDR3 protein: CASWDRQETQYF. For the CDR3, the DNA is TGTGCCAGCTGGGACAGACAAGAGACCCAGTACTTC.

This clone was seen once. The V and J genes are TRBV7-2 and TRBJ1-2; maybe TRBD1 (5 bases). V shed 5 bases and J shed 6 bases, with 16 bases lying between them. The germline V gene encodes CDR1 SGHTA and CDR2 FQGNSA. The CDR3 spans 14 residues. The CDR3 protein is CASSLDPGGDGYTF. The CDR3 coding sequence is TGTGCCAGCAGCCTTGACCCGGGGGGAGATGGCTACACCTTC.

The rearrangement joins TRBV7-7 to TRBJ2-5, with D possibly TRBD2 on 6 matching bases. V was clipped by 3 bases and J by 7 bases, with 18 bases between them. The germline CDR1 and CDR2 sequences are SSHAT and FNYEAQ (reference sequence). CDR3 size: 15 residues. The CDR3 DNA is TGTGCCAGCAGCTTGTCAGCGGAGCGGGTAGGGACCCAGTACTTC. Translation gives CASSLSAERVGTQYF.

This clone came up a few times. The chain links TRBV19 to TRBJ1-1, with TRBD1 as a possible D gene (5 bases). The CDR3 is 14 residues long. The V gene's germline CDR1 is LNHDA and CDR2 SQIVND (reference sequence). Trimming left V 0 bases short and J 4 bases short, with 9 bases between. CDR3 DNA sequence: TGTGCCAGTAGTATAGATGGGGGGAGCACTGAAGCTTTCTTT. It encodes CASSIDGGSTEAFF.

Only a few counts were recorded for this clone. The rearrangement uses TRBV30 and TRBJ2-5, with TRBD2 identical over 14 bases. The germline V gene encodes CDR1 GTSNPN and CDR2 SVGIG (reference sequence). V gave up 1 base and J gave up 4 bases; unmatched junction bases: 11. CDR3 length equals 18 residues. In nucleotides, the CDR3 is TGTGCCTGGAGTGGGCTCGGGACTAGCGGGAGTGTTCTAGAGACCCAGTACTTC. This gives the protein CAWSGLGTSGSVLETQYF.

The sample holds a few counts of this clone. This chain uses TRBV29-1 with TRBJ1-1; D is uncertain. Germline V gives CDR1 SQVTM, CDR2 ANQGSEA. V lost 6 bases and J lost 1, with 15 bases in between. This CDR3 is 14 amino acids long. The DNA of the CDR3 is TGCAGCGTGAGGGCCGGAGAATGGAACACTGAAGCTTTCTTT. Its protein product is CSVRAGEWNTEAFF. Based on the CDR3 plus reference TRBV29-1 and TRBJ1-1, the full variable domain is SAVISQKPSRDICQRGTSLTIQCQVDSQVTMMFWYRQQPGQSLTLIATANQGSEATYESGFVIDKFPISRPNLTFSTLTVSNMSPEDSSIYLCSVRAGEWNTEAFFGQGTRLTVV.

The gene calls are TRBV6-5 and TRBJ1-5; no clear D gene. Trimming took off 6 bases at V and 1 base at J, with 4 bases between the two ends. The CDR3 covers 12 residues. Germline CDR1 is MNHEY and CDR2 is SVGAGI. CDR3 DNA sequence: TGTGCCAGCAGACAGAGCAATCAGCCCCAGCATTTT. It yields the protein CASRQSNQPQHF.